This entry describes one TCR beta chain. This entry belongs to a study of long-term antiretroviral therapy in people with HIV. The CDR3 spans 16 residues. CDR1 is KGHSH, CDR2 LQKENI, per germline. Unmatched junction bases numbered 4, after V lost 4 bases and J lost 2 bases. With survey level as its setting, the immunoSEQ assay was v3.0. Using immunoSEQ multiplex PCR, the repertoire was profiled, and TCRdb retains in-frame clones only, with some absent. The profile shows roughly 27,000 clones, 85% of them singletons. The specimen comprised unsorted PBMCs, sampled 2.3 years after starting antiretroviral therapy. The V and J genes are TRBV18 and TRBJ2-7; 14 positions match TRBD2. This TCR derives from a man aged 35 to 55 with HIV. The CDR3 sequence is CASSLGTSGSPYEQYF. The CDR3 DNA is TGTGCCAGCTCACTCGGGACTAGCGGGAGCCCCTACGAGCAGTACTTC. Looking up the rest from reference TRBV18 and TRBJ2-7 gives the full variable domain: NAGVMQNPRHLVRRRGQEARLRCSPMKGHSHVYWYRQLPEEGLKFMVYLQKENIIDESGMPKERFSAEFPKEGPSILRIQQVVRGDSAAYFCASSLGTSGSPYEQYFGPGTRLTVT.